The text below deals with one T cell receptor (beta chain). The V gene end was trimmed by 6 bases and the J gene end by 7 bases; junction bases not matched to a gene: 4. The CDR3 contains 13 residues. Authors' data handling: The authors estimated nucleated cell counts from reference gene primer amplification. Using immunoSEQ multiplex PCR, the repertoire was profiled, and TCRdb retains in-frame clones only, with some absent. V, J and clone size derive from that table, while D and trimming were established from the DNA sequence. The data show approximately 210,000 clones, with approximately 80% seen just once and around 4.5% held by the top ten. These data belong to a study of blood T cell repertoires in COVID-19. Across the whole study: T cells, B-cell-depleted T cells, or PBMCs provided the cDNA or gDNA that served as material.

This chain joins TRBV12-3 or TRBV12-4 and TRBJ1-5; 9 bases match TRBD1. The sample consisted of PBMCs or T cells enriched from blood (not recorded which). This clonotype originated in a man aged 30 to 45 with acute COVID-19. The CDR3 DNA reads TGTGCCAGCAGCTGGACAGGGGAGCAGCCCCAGCATTTT. Its translation is CASSWTGEQPQHF.